The rows below give T cell receptor beta chains drawn from one sample of a study of blood T cells in healthy people across ages. From the 5' RACE reads, TCRdb called clonotypes with MiXCR, one entry per CDR3 protein. This sample has about 1.8 million distinct CDR3 sequences; 49% occur once, and the top ten carry approximately 2.1%. Sequencing was done on a sample of blood. The receptors shown here come from a woman aged 40-49 years in good health. The CDR3 runs from the conserved cysteine through the conserved F or W. D genes are given only for firm matches. The size field is filled for only some rows; it gives once, few, many or a size class.

clone_size: -
v_call: TRBV7-2
d_call: TRBD2
j_call: TRBJ2-3
cdr3_nt: TGTGCCCTAAGCGGGGGGCTTGGAGATACGCAGTATTTT
cdr3_aa: CALSGGLGDTQYF

clone_size: -
v_call: TRBV20-1
d_call: -
j_call: TRBJ2-3
cdr3_nt: TGCAGTACTGGCCTCGGGGGAAACACAGATACGCAGTATTTT
cdr3_aa: CSTGLGGNTDTQYF

clone_size: -
v_call: TRBV2
d_call: TRBD2
j_call: TRBJ2-1
cdr3_nt: TGTGCCAGCAGTGATTATCAGCGGGGGGACAATGAGCAGTTCTTC
cdr3_aa: CASSDYQRGDNEQFF

clone_size: once
v_call: TRBV20-1
d_call: -
j_call: TRBJ1-2
cdr3_nt: TGCAGTGCTATCGAGGGCAGGCGCCTCCTCCCCTATGGCTACACCTTC
cdr3_aa: CSAIEGRRLLPYGYTF

clone_size: -
v_call: TRBV27
d_call: TRBD1
j_call: TRBJ2-1
cdr3_nt: TGTGCCAGCAGTTTCCAGGGGGCACACAATGAGCAGTTCTTC
cdr3_aa: CASSFQGAHNEQFF

clone_size: few
v_call: TRBV7-6
d_call: -
j_call: TRBJ1-2
cdr3_nt: TGTGCCACCGGCCCGCTCTCCTCGAGGGACTACACCTTC
cdr3_aa: CATGPLSSRDYTF

clone_size: once
v_call: TRBV28
d_call: TRBD1
j_call: TRBJ1-6
cdr3_nt: TGTGCCAGCAGGCGAGACGGGACAGGGAATTCACCCCTCCACTTT
cdr3_aa: CASRRDGTGNSPLHF

clone_size: once
v_call: TRBV29-1
d_call: TRBD1
j_call: TRBJ1-1
cdr3_nt: TGCAGCGTTCAGGGGGCGTATATAGCTTTCTTT
cdr3_aa: CSVQGAYIAFF

clone_size: -
v_call: TRBV6-6
d_call: TRBD2
j_call: TRBJ2-1
cdr3_nt: TGTGCCAGCAATCTCGGGACTAGCGGGGGGGCTTCTGAGCAGTTCTTC
cdr3_aa: CASNLGTSGGASEQFF

clone_size: few
v_call: TRBV6-6
d_call: -
j_call: TRBJ2-6
cdr3_nt: TGTGCCAGCAACGGGGGGCTTGGGGCCAACGTCCTGACTTTC
cdr3_aa: CASNGGLGANVLTF

clone_size: -
v_call: TRBV27
d_call: -
j_call: TRBJ2-7
cdr3_nt: TGTGCCAGCAGTTTTGGGTCAGGGCAGAACGAGCAGTACTTC
cdr3_aa: CASSFGSGQNEQYF

clone_size: -
v_call: TRBV7-2
d_call: TRBD1
j_call: TRBJ2-7
cdr3_nt: TGTGCCAGCAGCTTAGGGCCAGGGGGCCCCTTTGAGCAGTACTTC
cdr3_aa: CASSLGPGGPFEQYF

clone_size: few
v_call: TRBV5-1
d_call: -
j_call: TRBJ2-7
cdr3_nt: TGCGCCAGCAGCTTGGGTAGGGTCGCGGCCTACGAGCAGTACTTC
cdr3_aa: CASSLGRVAAYEQYF

clone_size: -
v_call: TRBV6-1
d_call: TRBD1
j_call: TRBJ2-1
cdr3_nt: TGTGCCAGCAGTCTGGACAGGAACACAATTGTGTATGAGCAGTTCTTC
cdr3_aa: CASSLDRNTIVYEQFF

clone_size: -
v_call: TRBV2
d_call: TRBD1
j_call: TRBJ2-7
cdr3_nt: TGTGCCAGCATTTTACAGGGGAGCTCCTACGAGCAGTACTTC
cdr3_aa: CASILQGSSYEQYF

clone_size: few
v_call: TRBV29-1
d_call: -
j_call: TRBJ2-1
cdr3_nt: TGCAGCGTGATTAGGGATGAGCAGTTCTTC
cdr3_aa: CSVIRDEQFF

clone_size: -
v_call: TRBV6-6
d_call: -
j_call: TRBJ1-1
cdr3_nt: TGTGCCAGCGGACGGGGGTTCGGCACTGAAGCTTTCTTT
cdr3_aa: CASGRGFGTEAFF

clone_size: few
v_call: TRBV3-1
d_call: -
j_call: TRBJ2-7
cdr3_nt: TGTGCCAGCAGCCAAAGCCCAGGGGGACTATCGACGGGCGAGCAGTACTTC
cdr3_aa: CASSQSPGGLSTGEQYF

clone_size: few
v_call: TRBV9
d_call: TRBD1
j_call: TRBJ2-4
cdr3_nt: TGTGCCAGCAGCGTAGGGGGGGACAGGGAGGACATTCAGTACTTC
cdr3_aa: CASSVGGDREDIQYF

clone_size: -
v_call: TRBV15
d_call: TRBD2
j_call: TRBJ2-5
cdr3_nt: TGTGCCACCAGCAACCGACAGAGGCTAGCGGGGGTATCGGAGACCCAGTACTTC
cdr3_aa: CATSNRQRLAGVSETQYF

clone_size: few
v_call: TRBV5-1
d_call: -
j_call: TRBJ2-1
cdr3_nt: TGCGCCAGCAGCTTGGTTTCGGATCGTTTAGGTGAGCAGTTCTTC
cdr3_aa: CASSLVSDRLGEQFF

clone_size: -
v_call: TRBV20-1
d_call: -
j_call: TRBJ2-7
cdr3_nt: TGCAGTGCTTCAAAGGGGGCCTACGAGCAGTACTTC
cdr3_aa: CSASKGAYEQYF

clone_size: -
v_call: TRBV5-1
d_call: -
j_call: TRBJ1-1
cdr3_nt: TGCGCCAGCAGCTTGGCCTCTACAGTAGACAAAGCTTTCTTT
cdr3_aa: CASSLASTVDKAFF

clone_size: -
v_call: TRBV6-5
d_call: -
j_call: TRBJ2-7
cdr3_nt: TGTACCAGCACCCAAGACAGGAGGAGCTCCTACGAGCAGTACTTC
cdr3_aa: CTSTQDRRSSYEQYF

clone_size: -
v_call: TRBV20-1
d_call: -
j_call: TRBJ2-7
cdr3_nt: TGCAGTGCTAAATCCATCGGGGCCTACGAGCAGTACTTC
cdr3_aa: CSAKSIGAYEQYF

clone_size: -
v_call: TRBV29-1
d_call: TRBD2
j_call: TRBJ2-1
cdr3_nt: TGCAGCGTCATTAGCGGGGTACTCAATGAGCAGTTCTTC
cdr3_aa: CSVISGVLNEQFF

clone_size: few
v_call: TRBV6-5
d_call: TRBD1
j_call: TRBJ2-7
cdr3_nt: TGTGCCAGCAGTTACCAAGGACAGGGGCCCTACGAGCAGTACTTC
cdr3_aa: CASSYQGQGPYEQYF

clone_size: few
v_call: TRBV7-2
d_call: TRBD1
j_call: TRBJ1-2
cdr3_nt: TGTGCCAGCAGCTTAACCTCAACGCCCGGGACAGGGCGCGGCTACACCTTC
cdr3_aa: CASSLTSTPGTGRGYTF

clone_size: -
v_call: TRBV5-1
d_call: TRBD2
j_call: TRBJ2-7
cdr3_nt: TGCGCCAGCAGCTCCTCCCCTAGCGGGGGGTCTACCCAGTACTTC
cdr3_aa: CASSSSPSGGSTQYF

clone_size: -
v_call: TRBV20-1
d_call: TRBD2
j_call: TRBJ2-1
cdr3_nt: TGCAGTGCTAGAGAAGCGGGGGATTACAATGAGCAGTTCTTC
cdr3_aa: CSAREAGDYNEQFF

clone_size: many
v_call: TRBV28
d_call: TRBD2
j_call: TRBJ2-1
cdr3_nt: TGTGCCAGCAGTCGACTAGCGGGGGAATACAATGAGCAGTTCTTC
cdr3_aa: CASSRLAGEYNEQFF

clone_size: -
v_call: TRBV27
d_call: -
j_call: TRBJ1-4
cdr3_nt: TGTGCCAGCAGTTTTAACCCTACAACTAATGAAAAACTGTTTTTT
cdr3_aa: CASSFNPTTNEKLFF

clone_size: few
v_call: TRBV20-1
d_call: TRBD2
j_call: TRBJ2-1
cdr3_nt: TGCAGTGCTAGAGATTACCTAGCGGGGTCCTCCTACAATGAGCAGTTCTTC
cdr3_aa: CSARDYLAGSSYNEQFF

clone_size: -
v_call: TRBV27
d_call: -
j_call: TRBJ1-2
cdr3_nt: TGTGCCAGCAGTTCGCAGGGACGCCTGAGCGGCTATGGCTACACCTTC
cdr3_aa: CASSSQGRLSGYGYTF

clone_size: few
v_call: TRBV5-6
d_call: -
j_call: TRBJ2-7
cdr3_nt: TGTGCCAGCAGCCTCCCGACGGGCACCTACGAGCAGTACTTC
cdr3_aa: CASSLPTGTYEQYF

clone_size: few
v_call: TRBV20-1
d_call: -
j_call: TRBJ1-2
cdr3_nt: TGCAGTGCTAGAATATCCTGGACACCCTATGGCTACACCTTC
cdr3_aa: CSARISWTPYGYTF

clone_size: few
v_call: TRBV29-1
d_call: -
j_call: TRBJ1-2
cdr3_nt: TGCAGCGTACAGGGAAGAGGCGATTATGGCTACACCTTC
cdr3_aa: CSVQGRGDYGYTF

clone_size: -
v_call: TRBV27
d_call: TRBD1
j_call: TRBJ1-2
cdr3_nt: TGTGCCAGCAGTGGGACAGGGGACAACTATGGCTACACCTTC
cdr3_aa: CASSGTGDNYGYTF

clone_size: few
v_call: TRBV28
d_call: -
j_call: TRBJ2-5
cdr3_nt: TGTGCCAGCAAGTTGGCCGCGGTCGGTCGTCAGGAGACCCAGTACTTC
cdr3_aa: CASKLAAVGRQETQYF

clone_size: -
v_call: TRBV18
d_call: -
j_call: TRBJ2-5
cdr3_nt: TGTGCCAGCTCACCACTAAGGACAGAAGAGACCCAGTACTTC
cdr3_aa: CASSPLRTEETQYF

clone_size: few
v_call: TRBV7-9
d_call: -
j_call: TRBJ2-3
cdr3_nt: TGTGCCAGCAGCTTAGATCCTAGAACAGATACGCAGTATTTT
cdr3_aa: CASSLDPRTDTQYF